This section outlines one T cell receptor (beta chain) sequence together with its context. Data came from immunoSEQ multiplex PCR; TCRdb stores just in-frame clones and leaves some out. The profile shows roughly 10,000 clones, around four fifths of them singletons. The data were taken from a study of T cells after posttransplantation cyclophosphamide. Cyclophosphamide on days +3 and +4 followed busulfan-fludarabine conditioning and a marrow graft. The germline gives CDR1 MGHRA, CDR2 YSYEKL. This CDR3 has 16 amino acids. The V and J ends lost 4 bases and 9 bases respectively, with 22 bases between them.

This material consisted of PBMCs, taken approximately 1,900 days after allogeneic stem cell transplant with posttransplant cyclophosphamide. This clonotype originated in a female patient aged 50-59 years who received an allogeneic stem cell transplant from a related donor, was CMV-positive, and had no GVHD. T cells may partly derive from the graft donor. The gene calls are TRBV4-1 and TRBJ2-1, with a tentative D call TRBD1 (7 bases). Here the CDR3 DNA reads TGCGCCAGCAGCCTAGAAGACTACACCAGGGGGGTTGAGCAGTTCTTC. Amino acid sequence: CASSLEDYTRGVEQFF.